This record covers a single T cell receptor (beta chain). TCRdb's table, derived via immunoSEQ multiplex PCR, lists solely in-frame clones and lacks some. The profile covers about 21,000 clones, with around 89% appearing a single time and about 7.2% taken by the ten largest. This sample is part of a study of PD-1 and CTLA-4 blockade in melanoma. This CDR3 comprises 16 residues. The trim removed 4 bases at V and 4 bases at J, leaving 12 bases unmatched. Looked up from germline, CDR1 is MDHEN and CDR2 is SYDVKM. The gene calls are TRBV28 and TRBJ2-7; 8 positions agree with TRBD1. The input for sequencing was CD8+ T cells from peripheral blood, taken before anti-PD-1 treatment. The TCR was taken from a human donor with melanoma. CDR3 in amino acids: CASSSSVDRAEYEQYF. CDR3 nucleotide sequence: TGTGCCAGCAGTTCATCCGTGGACAGGGCGGAGTACGAGCAGTACTTC.